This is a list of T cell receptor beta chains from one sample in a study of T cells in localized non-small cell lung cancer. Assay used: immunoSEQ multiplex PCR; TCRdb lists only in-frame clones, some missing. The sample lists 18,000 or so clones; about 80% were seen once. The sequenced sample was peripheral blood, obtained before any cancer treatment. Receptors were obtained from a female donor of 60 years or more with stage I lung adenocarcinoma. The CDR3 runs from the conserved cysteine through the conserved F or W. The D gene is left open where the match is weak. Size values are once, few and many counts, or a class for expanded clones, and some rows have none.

DNA: TGTGCCGGCAGCCAAGTGCAGGACAGCTCTGGAAACACCATATATTTT; CDR3: CAGSQVQDSSGNTIYF; V: TRBV4-2; D: -; size: once; J: TRBJ1-3
DNA: TGTGCCTGGAGTCTGCTCAGTTCCTACGAGCAGTACTTC; CDR3: CAWSLLSSYEQYF; V: TRBV30; D: -; size: -; J: TRBJ2-7
DNA: TGTGCCAGCAGCTCTGACCTTGAAGCTTTCTTT; CDR3: CASSSDLEAFF; V: TRBV7-9; D: -; size: -; J: TRBJ1-1
DNA: TGTGCCATCTCCTCAGGGGGAGGCTACACCTTC; CDR3: CAISSGGGYTF; V: TRBV10-3; D: TRBD1; size: -; J: TRBJ1-2
DNA: TGTGCCAGTAGTCCAGACACCCTCGGGGCTCCGAACACTGAAGCTTTCTTT; CDR3: CASSPDTLGAPNTEAFF; V: TRBV19; D: -; size: -; J: TRBJ1-1
DNA: TGCGCCAGCAGCTTCGGGGGACTCCCGTCAGATACGCAGTATTTT; CDR3: CASSFGGLPSDTQYF; V: TRBV5-1; D: -; size: -; J: TRBJ2-3
DNA: TGTGCCAGCTCGCCAACCGAGGGGGGAAACATTCAGTACTTC; CDR3: CASSPTEGGNIQYF; V: TRBV18; D: -; size: -; J: TRBJ2-4
DNA: TGTGCCAGCAGCGTAGGAGCGGGGGGGAGTACAGATACGCAGTATTTT; CDR3: CASSVGAGGSTDTQYF; V: TRBV9; D: TRBD2; size: -; J: TRBJ2-3
DNA: TGTGCCAGCTCACCTACACAGGGGAACTATGGCTACACCTTC; CDR3: CASSPTQGNYGYTF; V: TRBV18; D: TRBD1; size: -; J: TRBJ1-2
DNA: TGTGCCAGCTCAACATCTAGCGGGGGCACAGATACGCAGTATTTT; CDR3: CASSTSSGGTDTQYF; V: TRBV18; D: TRBD2; size: -; J: TRBJ2-3
DNA: TGTGCCAGCAGCTTTGGGGGTGGGGAGACCCAGTACTTC; CDR3: CASSFGGGETQYF; V: TRBV7-9; D: -; size: -; J: TRBJ2-5
DNA: TGTGCCAGCAGCCCAACGGAGGGGACAACCATTCAGTACTTC; CDR3: CASSPTEGTTIQYF; V: TRBV11-2; D: -; size: -; J: TRBJ2-4
DNA: TGTGCCAGCAGAAAAGACAGGGAGAATCAGCCCCAGCATTTT; CDR3: CASRKDRENQPQHF; V: TRBV2; D: TRBD1; size: -; J: TRBJ1-5
DNA: TGTGCCAGCAGCTTACTGCGGGGGTTAGCTGGAAACACCATATATTTT; CDR3: CASSLLRGLAGNTIYF; V: TRBV11-2; D: -; size: -; J: TRBJ1-3
DNA: TGTGCCAGCAGCTTGGCCCTTGGACAGGGCTACGAGCAGTACTTC; CDR3: CASSLALGQGYEQYF; V: TRBV5-4; D: TRBD1; size: -; J: TRBJ2-7
DNA: TGTGCCAGCACCCAGGGTGTGAACACTGAAGCTTTCTTT; CDR3: CASTQGVNTEAFF; V: TRBV6-1; D: -; size: -; J: TRBJ1-1
DNA: TGTGCCAGCAGTTTCCTCCCTCGGACAGGCCAAGAGACCCAGTACTTC; CDR3: CASSFLPRTGQETQYF; V: TRBV7-2; D: TRBD1; size: few; J: TRBJ2-5
DNA: TGTGCCAGCAGCACCCAGGGGGCGCTGAATTCACCCCTCCACTTT; CDR3: CASSTQGALNSPLHF; V: TRBV7-3; D: TRBD1; size: -; J: TRBJ1-6
DNA: TGTGCCAGCAGCGCGGGAGACACGCAGTATTTT; CDR3: CASSAGDTQYF; V: TRBV6-4; D: TRBD2; size: -; J: TRBJ2-3
DNA: TGTGCCAGCAGTCCACAGGGGCCACACTACGAGCAGTACTTC; CDR3: CASSPQGPHYEQYF; V: TRBV27; D: TRBD1; size: -; J: TRBJ2-7
DNA: TGCAGCGGGGGGGGACAGCTAGAGACCCAGTACTTC; CDR3: CSGGGQLETQYF; V: TRBV29-1; D: -; size: -; J: TRBJ2-5
DNA: TGTGCCAGCTCACCGGCAATCTCACAGGGGGAACTAGGGGACGAGCAGTACTTC; CDR3: CASSPAISQGELGDEQYF; V: TRBV18; D: TRBD1; size: -; J: TRBJ2-7
DNA: TGTGCCAGCTCACAAGCCTCGGCTGAAAAACTGTTTTTT; CDR3: CASSQASAEKLFF; V: TRBV18; D: -; size: -; J: TRBJ1-4
DNA: TGTGCCAGCAGCAAACGAGAAGTGACAGGGCGGGACACTGAAGCTTTCTTT; CDR3: CASSKREVTGRDTEAFF; V: TRBV21-1; D: -; size: -; J: TRBJ1-1
DNA: TGTGCCATCAGTGGGGGCTTCTACGGGGGGCAAAGCTCCTACAATGAGCAGTTCTTC; CDR3: CAISGGFYGGQSSYNEQFF; V: TRBV10-3; D: -; size: -; J: TRBJ2-1
DNA: TGTGCCAGCAGCTTAGATTCAGGGGCAAGTGGCTACACCTTC; CDR3: CASSLDSGASGYTF; V: TRBV11-2; D: -; size: few; J: TRBJ1-2
DNA: TGTGCCAGCAGTGGCGGACAGGGAGTATATGAAAAACTGTTTTTT; CDR3: CASSGGQGVYEKLFF; V: TRBV6-6; D: TRBD1; size: -; J: TRBJ1-4
DNA: TGTGCCAGCAGTGTAACACGCGGGGAGCTGTTTTTT; CDR3: CASSVTRGELFF; V: TRBV25-1; D: -; size: -; J: TRBJ2-2
DNA: TGCGCCAGCAGCATTAGGGGTGACGCTGAAGCTTTCTTT; CDR3: CASSIRGDAEAFF; V: TRBV5-1; D: -; size: -; J: TRBJ1-1
DNA: TGTGCCAGTAGTATAGGGACAGGGTGGGACACCGGGGAGCTGTTTTTT; CDR3: CASSIGTGWDTGELFF; V: TRBV19; D: TRBD1; size: -; J: TRBJ2-2
DNA: TGTGCCAGTAGTATAGGACAGGGCGGTTATGAAAAACTGTTTTTT; CDR3: CASSIGQGGYEKLFF; V: TRBV19; D: TRBD1; size: few; J: TRBJ1-4
DNA: TGTGCCAGCAGGGAGGGGCTATCCTGGGGAACTGAAGCTTTCTTT; CDR3: CASREGLSWGTEAFF; V: TRBV6-1; D: -; size: -; J: TRBJ1-1
DNA: TGCGCCAGCAGCCAAGGTCGGGCTAGCGGGGGAGAGACCCAGTACTTC; CDR3: CASSQGRASGGETQYF; V: TRBV4-3; D: TRBD2; size: -; J: TRBJ2-5
DNA: TGTGCCTGGAGTATCGGGGGCCGCCTGTACTTC; CDR3: CAWSIGGRLYF; V: TRBV30; D: -; size: few; J: TRBJ2-7
DNA: TGCGCCAGCAGCTTGGTAGGGGGCCGGTATAATTCACCCCTCCACTTT; CDR3: CASSLVGGRYNSPLHF; V: TRBV5-1; D: TRBD1; size: -; J: TRBJ1-6
DNA: TGTGCCAGCAGCTTAGGGTCCGCCCCGAACACCGGGGAGCTGTTTTTT; CDR3: CASSLGSAPNTGELFF; V: TRBV11-2; D: -; size: -; J: TRBJ2-2
DNA: TGTGCCAGCACCGACAGCAATTCACCCCTCCACTTT; CDR3: CASTDSNSPLHF; V: TRBV2; D: -; size: few; J: TRBJ1-6
DNA: TGTGCCAGCACTACTAGCGGACAAGAGACCCAGTACTTC; CDR3: CASTTSGQETQYF; V: TRBV5-4; D: TRBD2; size: once; J: TRBJ2-5
DNA: TGTGCCAGCAGTGGGGTACTAGCGGGGGTCTACGAGCAGTACTTC; CDR3: CASSGVLAGVYEQYF; V: TRBV6-1; D: TRBD2; size: -; J: TRBJ2-7
DNA: TGTGCCAGTAGTATAACCAGAGACAGCGGAGCTTTCTTT; CDR3: CASSITRDSGAFF; V: TRBV19; D: -; size: -; J: TRBJ1-1
DNA: TGCAGCGTCAACGGGGGAAGTCGCTACTATGGCTACACCTTC; CDR3: CSVNGGSRYYGYTF; V: TRBV29-1; D: -; size: -; J: TRBJ1-2
DNA: TGTGCCAGCAGCAAAGCTGGGACAGGGAACACTGAAGCTTTCTTT; CDR3: CASSKAGTGNTEAFF; V: TRBV21-1; D: -; size: -; J: TRBJ1-1
DNA: TGCAGCGTTGGGACGGGGAACACTGAAGCTTTCTTT; CDR3: CSVGTGNTEAFF; V: TRBV29-1; D: -; size: few; J: TRBJ1-1
DNA: TGTGCCAGCAGCGTAAGGGGGGTCAGCACAGATACGCAGTATTTT; CDR3: CASSVRGVSTDTQYF; V: TRBV9; D: -; size: -; J: TRBJ2-3
DNA: TGTGCCAGCAGCTCGGAAGGACAGGGGATACGAGGCGGCTACACCTTC; CDR3: CASSSEGQGIRGGYTF; V: TRBV13; D: TRBD1; size: -; J: TRBJ1-2
DNA: TGCGCCAGCAGCTTTGCAGCGGGGGGGCCGCGGGAGACCCAGTACTTC; CDR3: CASSFAAGGPRETQYF; V: TRBV5-1; D: TRBD2; size: once; J: TRBJ2-5
DNA: TGTGCCAGCAGCTTGGCCCAGATCTCTGGAAACACCATATATTTT; CDR3: CASSLAQISGNTIYF; V: TRBV5-6; D: -; size: few; J: TRBJ1-3
DNA: TGTGCCAGCAGTAAAACGGCATTCACCAATCAGCCCCAGCATTTT; CDR3: CASSKTAFTNQPQHF; V: TRBV27; D: -; size: -; J: TRBJ1-5
DNA: TGTGCCAGCAGCCTGGACCGGGATGGCTACACCTTC; CDR3: CASSLDRDGYTF; V: TRBV2; D: -; size: -; J: TRBJ1-2
DNA: TGTGCCATCAGACAGGGGGCCGACTATAATTCACCCTTCCACTTT; CDR3: CAIRQGADYNSPFHF; V: TRBV10-3; D: TRBD1; size: -; J: TRBJ1-6
DNA: TGTGCCAGCAGACCGATCGGGGGGGCGGTCGGGGAGCTGTTTTTT; CDR3: CASRPIGGAVGELFF; V: TRBV11-2; D: TRBD2; size: -; J: TRBJ2-2
DNA: TGTGCCAGCAGAAGAAATGAGAACACTGAAGCTTTCTTT; CDR3: CASRRNENTEAFF; V: TRBV2; D: -; size: -; J: TRBJ1-1
DNA: TGTGCCAGCAGCGCGGGACTAGCGGGGTCTAGCACAGATACGCAGTATTTT; CDR3: CASSAGLAGSSTDTQYF; V: TRBV7-2; D: TRBD2; size: -; J: TRBJ2-3
DNA: TGCGCCAGCAGCCCACTACAGGGGGCAGGGGAGCAGTACTTC; CDR3: CASSPLQGAGEQYF; V: TRBV5-1; D: TRBD1; size: -; J: TRBJ2-7
DNA: TGTGCCAGCAGCTTGGGCGGACTAGCGGTCGAGACCCAGTACTTC; CDR3: CASSLGGLAVETQYF; V: TRBV5-4; D: TRBD2; size: -; J: TRBJ2-5